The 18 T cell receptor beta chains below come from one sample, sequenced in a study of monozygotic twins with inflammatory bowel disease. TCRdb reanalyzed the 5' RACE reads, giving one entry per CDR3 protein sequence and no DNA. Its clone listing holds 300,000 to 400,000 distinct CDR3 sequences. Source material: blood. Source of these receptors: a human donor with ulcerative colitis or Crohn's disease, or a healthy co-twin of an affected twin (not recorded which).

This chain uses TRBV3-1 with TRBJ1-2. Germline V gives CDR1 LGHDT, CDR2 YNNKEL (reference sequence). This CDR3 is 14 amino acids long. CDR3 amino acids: CASSPFAVSYGYTF.

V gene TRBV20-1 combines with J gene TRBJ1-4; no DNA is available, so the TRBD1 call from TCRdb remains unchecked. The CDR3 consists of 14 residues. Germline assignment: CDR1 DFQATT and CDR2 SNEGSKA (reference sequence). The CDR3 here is CSARGGRGEGKLFF.

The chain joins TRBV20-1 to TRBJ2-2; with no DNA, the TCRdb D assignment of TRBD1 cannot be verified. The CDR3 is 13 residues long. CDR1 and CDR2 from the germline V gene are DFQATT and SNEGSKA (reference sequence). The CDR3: CSADRDNTGELFF.

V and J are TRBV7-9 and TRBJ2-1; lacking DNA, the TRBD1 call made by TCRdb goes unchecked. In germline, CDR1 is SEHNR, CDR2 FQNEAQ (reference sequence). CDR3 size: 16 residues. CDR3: CASSPPGGAFYNEQFF.

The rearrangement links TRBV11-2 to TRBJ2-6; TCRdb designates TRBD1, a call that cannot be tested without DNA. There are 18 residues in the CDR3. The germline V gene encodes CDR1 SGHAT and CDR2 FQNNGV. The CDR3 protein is CASSLTMAGASGANVLTF.

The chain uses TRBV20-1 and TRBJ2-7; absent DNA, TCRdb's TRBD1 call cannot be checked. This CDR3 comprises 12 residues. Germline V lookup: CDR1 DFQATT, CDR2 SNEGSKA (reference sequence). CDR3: CSASADRDEQYF.

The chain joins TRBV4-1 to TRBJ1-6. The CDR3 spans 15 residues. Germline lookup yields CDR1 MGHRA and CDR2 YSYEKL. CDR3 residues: CASSQGLLGNSPLHF.

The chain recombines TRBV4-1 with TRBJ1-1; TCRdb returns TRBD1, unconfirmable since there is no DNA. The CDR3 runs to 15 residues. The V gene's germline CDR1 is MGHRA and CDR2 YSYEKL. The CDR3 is CASSPRGDMNTEAFF.

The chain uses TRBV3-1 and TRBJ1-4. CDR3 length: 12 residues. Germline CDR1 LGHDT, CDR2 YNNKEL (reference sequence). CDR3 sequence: CASSQEERSLEF.

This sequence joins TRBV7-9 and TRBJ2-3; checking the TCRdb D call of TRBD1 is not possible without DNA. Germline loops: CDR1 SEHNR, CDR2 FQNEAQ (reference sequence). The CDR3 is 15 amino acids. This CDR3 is CASSYATGLADTQYF.

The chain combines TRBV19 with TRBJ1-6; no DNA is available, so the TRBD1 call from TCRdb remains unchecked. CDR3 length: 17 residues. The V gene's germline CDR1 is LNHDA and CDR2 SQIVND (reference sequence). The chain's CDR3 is CASTEGGTLTYNSPLHF.

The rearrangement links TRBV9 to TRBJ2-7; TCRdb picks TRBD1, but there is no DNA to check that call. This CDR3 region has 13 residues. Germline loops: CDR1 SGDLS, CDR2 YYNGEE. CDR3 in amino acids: CASGRPLPYEQYF.

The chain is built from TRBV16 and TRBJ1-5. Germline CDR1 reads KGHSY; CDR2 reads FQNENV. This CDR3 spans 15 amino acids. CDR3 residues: CASSQSVLLNQPQHF. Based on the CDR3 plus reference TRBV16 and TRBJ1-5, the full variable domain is GEEVAQTPKHLVRGEGQKAKLYCAPIKGHSYVFWYQQVLKNEFKFLISFQNENVFDETGMPKERFSAKCLPNSPCSLEIQATKLEDSAVYFCASSQSVLLNQPQHFGDGTRLSIL.

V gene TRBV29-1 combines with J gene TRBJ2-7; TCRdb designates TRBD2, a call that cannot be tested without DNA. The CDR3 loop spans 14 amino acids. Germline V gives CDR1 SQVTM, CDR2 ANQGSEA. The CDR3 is CSVGMVAGAYEQYF.

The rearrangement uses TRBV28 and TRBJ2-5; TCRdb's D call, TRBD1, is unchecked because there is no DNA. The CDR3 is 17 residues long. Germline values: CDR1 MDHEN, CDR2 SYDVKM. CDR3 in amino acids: CASSFSSQGAGQETQYF. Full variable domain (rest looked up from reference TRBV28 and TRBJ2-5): DVKVTQSSRYLVKRTGEKVFLECVQDMDHENMFWYRQDPGLGLRLIYFSYDVKMKEKGDIPEGYSVSREKKERFSLILESASTNQTSMYLCASSFSSQGAGQETQYFGPGTRLLVL.

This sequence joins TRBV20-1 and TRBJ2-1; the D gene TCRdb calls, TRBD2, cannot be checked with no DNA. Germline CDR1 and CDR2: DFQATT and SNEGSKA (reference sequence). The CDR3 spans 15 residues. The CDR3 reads CSARPTSGQRNEQFF.

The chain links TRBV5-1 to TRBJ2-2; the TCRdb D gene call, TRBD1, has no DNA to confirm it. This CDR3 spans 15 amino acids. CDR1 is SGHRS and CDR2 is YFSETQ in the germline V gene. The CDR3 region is CASSQTGVNTGELFF.

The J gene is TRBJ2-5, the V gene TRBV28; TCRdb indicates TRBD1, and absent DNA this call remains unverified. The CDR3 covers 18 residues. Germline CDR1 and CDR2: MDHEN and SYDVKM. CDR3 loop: CASSLFIQGAMVEETQYF.